Following are 27 T cell receptor beta chains from one sample sequenced in a study of blood T cell repertoires in COVID-19. The repertoire was sequenced with immunoSEQ multiplex PCR; TCRdb's copy has only in-frame clones and lacks some. The data hold fewer than 350,000 clones, with roughly 87% observed a single time. Sequenced sample: PBMCs or T cells enriched from blood (not recorded which). Source of these receptors: a woman in her twenties or thirties who had recovered from COVID-19.

The chain is built from TRBV27 and TRBJ2-7; 14 nucleotides match TRBD2. Germline V gives CDR1 MNHEY, CDR2 SMNVEV (reference sequence). The J segment lost 5 bases and the V segment lost 6 bases, leaving 12 bases of the junction unmatched. This CDR3 is 17 amino acids long. The CDR3 reads CASRKGLAGEPYNEQYF. CDR3 sequence (DNA): TGTGCCAGCAGAAAGGGACTAGCGGGAGAGCCGTATAACGAGCAGTACTTC.

This rearrangement joins TRBV28 to TRBJ1-5, with 10 bases identical to TRBD1. After removal of 5 bases from V and 3 bases from J, the junction contained 7 bases not matched to a gene. The length of the CDR3 is 16 residues. CDR1 and CDR2 (germline): MDHEN, SYDVKM. CDR3 amino acids: CASSTPGQGFNQPQHF. The DNA of the CDR3 is TGTGCCAGCAGTACCCCGGGACAGGGGTTCAATCAGCCCCAGCATTTT.

J is TRBJ2-5 and V is TRBV18; 8 nucleotides match TRBD2. The CDR3 has 15 residues. Germline values: CDR1 KGHSH, CDR2 LQKENI. The junction had 4 bases not matched to a gene; V was cut back by 1 base and J by 3 bases. The CDR3 sequence is CASSPLPGLEETQYF. The CDR3, as DNA: TGTGCCAGCTCACCACTGCCGGGACTAGAAGAGACCCAGTACTTC.

The chain couples TRBV10-3 to TRBJ2-1; 7 nucleotides align to TRBD1. The CDR3 consists of 16 residues. Germline V CDR1 and CDR2: ENHRY, SYGVKD. After removal of 0 bases from V and 2 bases from J, the junction contained 4 bases not matched to a gene. In DNA, the CDR3 is TGTGCCATCAGTGAGTCAGGGGGCGAACCCTACAATGAGCAGTTCTTC. This encodes CAISESGGEPYNEQFF.

The rearrangement uses TRBV6-5 and TRBJ1-2; D is undetermined. CDR1 is MNHEY and CDR2 is SVGAGI in the germline V gene. This CDR3 has 15 amino acids. Trimming took off 8 bases at V and 1 base at J, with 17 bases between the two ends. The CDR3 is CASLPDSLRNYGYTF. CDR3 DNA sequence: TGTGCCAGCCTCCCCGACTCGCTCCGTAACTATGGCTACACCTTC.

The V and J genes are TRBV27 and TRBJ2-3, with D hard to call. Trimming removed 7 bases at V and 2 bases at J, with 4 bases between. CDR1 is MNHEY, CDR2 SMNVEV, per germline (reference sequence). The CDR3 runs 11 residues. The CDR3 loop is CASTSTDTQYF. The CDR3 DNA sequence: TGTGCCAGCACTTCCACAGATACGCAGTATTTT.

The genes are TRBV11-1 and TRBJ1-5; D not certain. With 4 bases removed from V and 7 bases from J, the gap between germline ends came to 11 bases. The CDR3 totals 13 residues. The germline V gene encodes CDR1 SGHAT and CDR2 FQDESV (reference sequence). Here the CDR3 reads CASSSLTRQPQHF. The DNA for the CDR3 is TGTGCCAGCAGCTCGTTGACTAGGCAGCCCCAGCATTTT.

This sequence joins TRBV28 and TRBJ2-2; a possible D gene is TRBD2 (5 bases). Germline assignment: CDR1 MDHEN and CDR2 SYDVKM. V lost 8 bases, J lost 1 base, and 8 bases lay in between. This CDR3 comprises 13 residues. The CDR3 region has the DNA TGTGCCAGCCGGAGCGGGAACACCGGGGAGCTGTTTTTT. This encodes CASRSGNTGELFF.

This rearrangement joins TRBV27 to TRBJ2-1, with 8 bases identical to TRBD2. This CDR3 is built from 16 residues. CDR1 is MNHEY, CDR2 SMNVEV, per germline (reference sequence). Trimming cost V 6 bases and J 4 bases; bases outside gene matches: 11. CDR3 coding DNA: TGTGCCAGCAGGCCCCTCCTAGCGGGCGATTACAATGAGCAGTTCTTC. Translation gives CASRPLLAGDYNEQFF.

V and J are TRBV11-3 and TRBJ2-7, with D possibly TRBD1 on 6 matching bases. CDR3 length: 16 residues. Between the trimmed V and J ends, which lost 1 base and 0 bases, there was a span of 13 bases. Germline V gives CDR1 SGHNT, CDR2 YENEEA. Here the CDR3 reads CASSLGGTGSSYEQYF. The DNA of the CDR3 is TGTGCCAGCAGCTTAGGGGGTACAGGGAGCTCCTACGAGCAGTACTTC.

A few counts support this clone. V usage is TRBV4-3 and J usage is TRBJ2-5, with D possibly matching TRBD1 (6 bases). From germline, CDR1 is LGHNA and CDR2 YSLEER. Trimming removed 0 bases from V and 5 bases from J, with 16 bases in between. CDR3 length: 16 amino acids. CDR3 in amino acids: CASSQDLAGVGETQYF. In DNA, the CDR3 is TGCGCCAGCAGCCAAGACCTCGCAGGGGTCGGGGAGACCCAGTACTTC.

The rearrangement links TRBV28 to TRBJ1-2; no firm D call. CDR3 length equals 13 residues. Trimming took 3 bases from V and 1 from J, leaving 6 bases between them. Germline CDR1 MDHEN, CDR2 SYDVKM. The CDR3 DNA reads as TGTGCCAGCAGTTTTTCAGTTAACTATGGCTACACCTTC. Protein sequence: CASSFSVNYGYTF.

This chain connects TRBV9 to TRBJ2-5; tentative D call: TRBD1 (5 bases). From germline, CDR1 is SGDLS and CDR2 YYNGEE. Trimming shortened V by 0 bases and J by 4 bases, and 19 bases separated the two germline ends. CDR3 size: 17 residues. In DNA form, the CDR3 reads TGTGCCAGCAGCGTAGATGGGCGGTTGGGGCCCCCAGAGACCCAGTACTTC. Protein sequence: CASSVDGRLGPPETQYF.

V is TRBV5-1 and J is TRBJ2-5, with D perhaps matching TRBD1 (7 bases). The CDR3 is 14 residues long. V shed 4 bases and J shed 4 bases, with 14 bases lying between them. Germline V gives CDR1 SGHRS, CDR2 YFSETQ. The CDR3 reads CASSPYRGGETQYF. Written as DNA, the CDR3 is TGCGCCAGCAGCCCCTACAGGGGAGGAGAGACCCAGTACTTC.

V usage is TRBV14 and J usage is TRBJ2-2; TRBD1 aligns across 8 bases. The J segment lost 6 bases and the V segment lost 1 base, leaving 1 base of the junction unmatched. This CDR3 spans 14 amino acids. CDR1 is SGHDN, CDR2 FVKESK, per germline. CDR3 nucleotide sequence: TGTGCCAGCAGCCAAGGGACAGGGTCCGGGGAGCTGTTTTTT. Amino acids: CASSQGTGSGELFF.

The rearrangement links TRBV7-9 to TRBJ1-2; D ambiguous. The germline V gene has CDR1 SEHNR and CDR2 FQNEAQ (reference sequence). The CDR3 loop spans 13 amino acids. With 2 bases removed from V and 4 bases from J, the gap between germline ends came to 8 bases. For the CDR3, the DNA is TGTGCCAGCAGCTTAATCCAAGCCTATGGCTACACCTTC. Translated, it gives CASSLIQAYGYTF.

This chain uses TRBV27 with TRBJ1-5; tentatively, D is TRBD1 (5 bases). V was clipped by 2 bases and J by 4 bases, with 9 bases between them. Germline CDR1 and CDR2: MNHEY and SMNVEV (reference sequence). The CDR3 has 14 amino acids. CDR3 in DNA: TGTGCCAGCAGTTTAAGTAAGGGGAATCAGCCCCAGCATTTT. This gives the protein CASSLSKGNQPQHF.

This chain's CDR3 is CAWSPQGARDTQYF. The DNA for the CDR3 is TGTGCCTGGAGTCCACAGGGGGCAAGAGATACGCAGTATTTT. The chain carries TRBV30 and TRBJ2-3, with 9 bases fitting TRBD1. Trimming took 2 bases from V and 5 from J; bases not matched to a gene: 5. The CDR3 length is 14 residues. CDR1 and CDR2 from the germline V gene are GTSNPN and SVGIG (reference sequence).

This chain links TRBV20-1 with TRBJ1-2; 7 bases are a match to TRBD1. This CDR3 has 12 amino acids. From germline, CDR1 is DFQATT and CDR2 SNEGSKA (reference sequence). The V gene end was trimmed by 3 bases and the J gene end by 8 bases; junction bases not matched to a gene: 6. The chain's CDR3 is CSASFQGVGYTF. CDR3 nucleotide sequence: TGCAGTGCTAGTTTCCAGGGGGTCGGCTACACCTTC.

The chain links TRBV5-4 to TRBJ1-6; D not certain. CDR3 size: 14 residues. Germline CDR1 reads SGHNT; CDR2 reads YYREEE (reference sequence). V was trimmed by 5 bases and J by 7 bases, leaving 13 bases between them. CDR3 loop: CASSALGENSPLHF. The CDR3 coding sequence is TGTGCCAGCAGTGCCTTGGGAGAAAATTCACCCCTCCACTTT.

The gene calls are TRBV7-9 and TRBJ1-6; D perhaps matches TRBD1 (6 bases). V shed 6 bases and J shed 7 bases, with 10 bases lying between them. The CDR3 is made up of 13 amino acids. CDR1 is SEHNR and CDR2 is FQNEAQ in the germline V gene (reference sequence). This CDR3 is CASRPTGNSPLHF. CDR3 nucleotide sequence: TGTGCCAGCAGACCTACAGGGAATTCACCCCTCCACTTT.

The V call is TRBV5-1, the J call TRBJ2-1; the D gene is possibly TRBD1 (7 bases). Trimming pared 4 bases from V and 8 bases from J, leaving 31 bases between. Germline values: CDR1 SGHRS, CDR2 YFSETQ. This CDR3 comprises 19 residues. CDR3 nucleotide sequence: TGCGCCAGCAGCCCGCTTTCGTCGAGAGCCGGGAGAGGGGGCGATGAGCAGTTCTTC. Amino acid sequence: CASSPLSSRAGRGGDEQFF.

This chain links TRBV3-1 (or the pseudogene TRBV3-2) with TRBJ2-5; D gene ambiguous. This CDR3 comprises 15 residues. CDR1 and CDR2 from the germline V gene are LGHDT and YNNKEL (reference sequence). The V end was cut by 0 bases, the J end by 2 bases, with 10 bases between. Here the CDR3 DNA reads TGTGCCAGCAGCCAAGACAGCGCCAAACAAGAGACCCAGTACTTC. The encoded protein is CASSQDSAKQETQYF.

The chain is built from TRBV11-3 and TRBJ1-1; maybe TRBD1 (5 bases). This CDR3 has 15 amino acids. V lost 3 bases and J lost 5, with 16 bases in between. Germline CDR1 is SGHNT and CDR2 is YENEEA. The CDR3 loop reads CASSLGGRDLTEAFF. The DNA for the CDR3 is TGTGCCAGCAGCTTGGGGGGTAGGGACCTAACTGAAGCTTTCTTT.

The chain is built from TRBV5-1 and TRBJ1-4; 10 positions match TRBD1. The V gene's germline CDR1 is SGHRS and CDR2 YFSETQ. The V segment lost 5 bases and the J segment 7 bases; nucleotides outside the gene matches: 5. The CDR3 is 14 residues long. CDR3 sequence reads: CASRRDRGGEKLFF. The CDR3 DNA reads TGCGCCAGCAGAAGGGACAGGGGAGGTGAAAAACTGTTTTTT.

The table lists this clone with a count of one. V gene TRBV3-1 (or the pseudogene TRBV3-2) combines with J gene TRBJ1-5, with D unclear. Looked up from germline, CDR1 is LGHDT and CDR2 is YNNKEL (reference sequence). V shed 1 base and J shed 7 bases, with 11 bases lying between them. The CDR3 has 14 amino acids. The CDR3 spells CASSQVGGRQPQHF. For the CDR3, the DNA is TGTGCCAGCAGCCAAGTCGGAGGGAGACAGCCCCAGCATTTT.

The chain recombines TRBV11-2 with TRBJ1-5; D is undetermined. Trimming left V 5 bases short and J 1 base short, with 6 bases between. CDR1 and CDR2 from the germline V gene are SGHAT and FQNNGV. This CDR3 is built from 13 residues. The CDR3 DNA is TGTGCCAGCAGCCGGTGGAGCAATCAGCCCCAGCATTTT. Its translation is CASSRWSNQPQHF.